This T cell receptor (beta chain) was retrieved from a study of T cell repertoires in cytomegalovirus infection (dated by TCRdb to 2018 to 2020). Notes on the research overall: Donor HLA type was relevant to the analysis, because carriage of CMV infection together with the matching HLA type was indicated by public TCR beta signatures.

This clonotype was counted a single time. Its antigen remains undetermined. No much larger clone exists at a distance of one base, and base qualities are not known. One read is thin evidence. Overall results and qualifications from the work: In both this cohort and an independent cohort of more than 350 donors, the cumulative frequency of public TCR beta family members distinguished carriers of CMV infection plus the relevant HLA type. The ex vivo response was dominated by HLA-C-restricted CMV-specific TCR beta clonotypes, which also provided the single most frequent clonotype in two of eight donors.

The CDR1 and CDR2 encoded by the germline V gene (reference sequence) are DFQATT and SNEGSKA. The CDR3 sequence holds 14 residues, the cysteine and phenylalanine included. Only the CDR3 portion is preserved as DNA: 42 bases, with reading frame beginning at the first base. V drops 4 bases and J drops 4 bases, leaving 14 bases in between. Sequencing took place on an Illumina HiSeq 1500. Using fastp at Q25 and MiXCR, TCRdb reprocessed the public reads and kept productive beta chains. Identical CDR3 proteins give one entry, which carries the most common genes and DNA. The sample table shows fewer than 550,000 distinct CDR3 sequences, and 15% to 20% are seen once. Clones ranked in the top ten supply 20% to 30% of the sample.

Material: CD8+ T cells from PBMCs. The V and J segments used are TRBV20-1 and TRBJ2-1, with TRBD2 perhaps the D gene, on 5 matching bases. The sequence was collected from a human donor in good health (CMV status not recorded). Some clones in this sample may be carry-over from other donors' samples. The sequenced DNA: TGCAGTGCTACTATAGACTACAGATACAATGAGCAGTTCTTC. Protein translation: CSATIDYRYNEQFF.